These T cell receptor beta chains were read from a single sample in a study of blood T cells in healthy people across ages. TCRdb used MiXCR to reprocess the 5' RACE reads, holding one entry per CDR3 protein. In the table there are 500,000 to 550,000 distinct CDR3 sequences, 24% of which are singletons. These data were also reused for a study on T cells of mothers and their children.

Sequencing used blood. These receptors all come from a boy aged 5-17 years in good health. Both conserved end residues are part of each CDR3. The D gene is left open where the match is weak. The listing skips clone size in some rows; elsewhere it reads once, few, many or a size class.

v_call: TRBV7-3; d_call: NA; clone_size: once; j_call: TRBJ1-2; cdr3_aa: CASSLRGGVVSGYTF; cdr3_nt: TGTGCCAGCAGCTTACGCGGAGGGGTGGTGTCTGGCTACACCTTC
v_call: TRBV6-1; d_call: NA; clone_size: NA; j_call: TRBJ1-4; cdr3_aa: CASSEGSKKLFF; cdr3_nt: TGTGCCAGCAGTGAAGGTTCTAAAAAACTGTTTTTT
v_call: TRBV7-2; d_call: NA; clone_size: NA; j_call: TRBJ2-5; cdr3_aa: CASSFTGYQETQYF; cdr3_nt: TGTGCCAGCAGCTTTACAGGGTACCAAGAGACCCAGTACTTC
v_call: TRBV29-1; d_call: NA; clone_size: many; j_call: TRBJ2-5; cdr3_aa: CSVVHTDSQETQYF; cdr3_nt: TGCAGCGTTGTCCACACAGATTCTCAAGAGACCCAGTACTTC
v_call: TRBV5-1; d_call: TRBD2; clone_size: NA; j_call: TRBJ2-3; cdr3_aa: CASSFYLSGVSTDTQYF; cdr3_nt: TGCGCCAGCAGCTTTTACCTTAGCGGGGTAAGCACAGATACGCAGTATTTT
v_call: TRBV7-9; d_call: TRBD2; clone_size: NA; j_call: TRBJ2-7; cdr3_aa: CASSLGGRASYEQYF; cdr3_nt: TGTGCCAGCAGCTTAGGCGGGAGGGCCTCCTACGAGCAGTACTTC
v_call: TRBV25-1; d_call: NA; clone_size: NA; j_call: TRBJ1-2; cdr3_aa: CASSRKDRPFGYTF; cdr3_nt: TGTGCCAGCAGCCGGAAGGACCGTCCTTTTGGCTACACCTTC
v_call: TRBV12-3/TRBV12-4; d_call: TRBD2; clone_size: NA; j_call: TRBJ2-5; cdr3_aa: CASSLGLAEKETQYF; cdr3_nt: TGTGCCAGCAGTCTGGGACTAGCGGAGAAAGAGACCCAGTACTTC
v_call: TRBV6-5; d_call: TRBD1; clone_size: NA; j_call: TRBJ1-5; cdr3_aa: CASSYSDRALPQHF; cdr3_nt: TGTGCCAGCAGTTACTCGGACAGGGCTTTGCCCCAGCATTTT
v_call: TRBV7-2; d_call: NA; clone_size: few; j_call: TRBJ2-7; cdr3_aa: CASSFLGRGDEQYF; cdr3_nt: TGTGCCAGCAGCTTCCTGGGCAGGGGGGACGAGCAGTACTTC
v_call: TRBV29-1; d_call: NA; clone_size: NA; j_call: TRBJ1-3; cdr3_aa: CSVPGHISGNTIYF; cdr3_nt: TGCAGCGTCCCCGGACATATCTCTGGAAACACCATATATTTT
v_call: TRBV28; d_call: TRBD2; clone_size: NA; j_call: TRBJ2-1; cdr3_aa: CASRPSGTSGTMYNEQFF; cdr3_nt: TGTGCCAGCAGACCTTCCGGGACTAGCGGAACTATGTACAATGAGCAGTTCTTC
v_call: TRBV5-6; d_call: NA; clone_size: NA; j_call: TRBJ2-5; cdr3_aa: CASSSLAEGGDQETQYF; cdr3_nt: TGTGCCAGCAGCTCCCTAGCGGAAGGGGGGGACCAAGAGACCCAGTACTTC
v_call: TRBV20-1; d_call: TRBD1; clone_size: NA; j_call: TRBJ1-1; cdr3_aa: CSAIPTGGSTEAFF; cdr3_nt: TGCAGTGCTATTCCGACAGGGGGTAGTACTGAAGCTTTCTTT
v_call: TRBV7-2; d_call: NA; clone_size: many; j_call: TRBJ2-7; cdr3_aa: CASSLGGVGYEQYF; cdr3_nt: TGTGCCAGCAGTTTAGGGGGAGTGGGCTACGAGCAGTACTTC
v_call: TRBV7-3; d_call: NA; clone_size: NA; j_call: TRBJ2-5; cdr3_aa: CASSWGGRGETQYF; cdr3_nt: TGTGCCAGCAGTTGGGGGGGGCGTGGGGAGACCCAGTACTTC
v_call: TRBV2; d_call: NA; clone_size: NA; j_call: TRBJ2-2; cdr3_aa: CASSVSPGLRELFF; cdr3_nt: TGTGCCAGCAGTGTCTCTCCAGGGCTCCGGGAGCTGTTTTTT
v_call: TRBV4-3; d_call: NA; clone_size: few; j_call: TRBJ2-5; cdr3_aa: CASSAKTGLSGETQYF; cdr3_nt: TGCGCCAGCAGCGCAAAAACAGGGTTGAGTGGCGAGACCCAGTACTTC
v_call: TRBV20-1; d_call: NA; clone_size: few; j_call: TRBJ2-4; cdr3_aa: CSARRALTKNIQYF; cdr3_nt: TGCAGTGCTAGAAGGGCCCTAACCAAAAACATTCAGTACTTC
v_call: TRBV30; d_call: NA; clone_size: NA; j_call: TRBJ2-5; cdr3_aa: CAWTLGTLKDPEPQYF; cdr3_nt: TGTGCCTGGACTCTAGGAACACTAAAGGATCCAGAGCCCCAGTACTTC
v_call: TRBV24-1; d_call: NA; clone_size: NA; j_call: TRBJ2-2; cdr3_aa: CATSENTGELFF; cdr3_nt: TGTGCCACCAGTGAGAACACCGGGGAGCTGTTTTTT
v_call: TRBV7-2; d_call: NA; clone_size: NA; j_call: TRBJ2-5; cdr3_aa: CASSSAGVSDRETQYF; cdr3_nt: TGTGCCAGCAGCTCTGCTGGGGTTAGCGATAGAGAGACCCAGTACTTC
v_call: TRBV7-3; d_call: NA; clone_size: few; j_call: TRBJ1-3; cdr3_aa: CASSLANVGDSGNTIYF; cdr3_nt: TGTGCCAGCAGCTTAGCCAATGTGGGAGACTCTGGAAACACCATATATTTT
v_call: TRBV5-8; d_call: NA; clone_size: NA; j_call: TRBJ2-1; cdr3_aa: CASSSSIIYKNEQFF; cdr3_nt: TGTGCCAGCAGCTCCAGCATTATTTACAAAAATGAGCAGTTCTTC
v_call: TRBV20-1; d_call: TRBD1; clone_size: few; j_call: TRBJ1-1; cdr3_aa: CSARTGARNTEAFF; cdr3_nt: TGCAGTGCTAGGACAGGGGCAAGAAACACTGAAGCTTTCTTT
v_call: TRBV18; d_call: NA; clone_size: few; j_call: TRBJ2-7; cdr3_aa: CASSPLLQDGYPYEQYF; cdr3_nt: TGTGCCAGCTCACCACTATTGCAAGATGGATATCCCTACGAGCAGTACTTC
v_call: TRBV12-3/TRBV12-4; d_call: NA; clone_size: once; j_call: TRBJ1-2; cdr3_aa: CASSLGRDQGYGYTF; cdr3_nt: TGTGCCAGCAGTTTAGGGAGGGACCAAGGCTATGGCTACACCTTC
v_call: TRBV7-9; d_call: TRBD1; clone_size: few; j_call: TRBJ2-1; cdr3_aa: CASSRGWDRTNNEQFF; cdr3_nt: TGTGCCAGCAGCAGAGGATGGGACAGGACTAACAATGAGCAGTTCTTC
v_call: TRBV27; d_call: TRBD1; clone_size: NA; j_call: TRBJ2-7; cdr3_aa: CASSWDRVRNEQYF; cdr3_nt: TGTGCCAGCAGTTGGGACAGGGTTAGAAACGAGCAGTACTTC
v_call: TRBV27; d_call: NA; clone_size: few; j_call: TRBJ2-3; cdr3_aa: CASSLGLHTDTQYF; cdr3_nt: TGTGCCAGCAGTCTGGGACTCCACACAGATACGCAGTATTTT
v_call: TRBV6-6; d_call: NA; clone_size: NA; j_call: TRBJ2-5; cdr3_aa: CASSPGTQVETQYF; cdr3_nt: TGTGCCAGCAGTCCCGGGACCCAAGTAGAGACCCAGTACTTC
v_call: TRBV6-1; d_call: NA; clone_size: few; j_call: TRBJ1-2; cdr3_aa: CASSRGDSDYGYTF; cdr3_nt: TGTGCCAGCTCCCGGGGGGACTCCGACTATGGCTACACCTTC
v_call: TRBV6-1; d_call: NA; clone_size: NA; j_call: TRBJ2-1; cdr3_aa: CASSLMAAGAYNEQFF; cdr3_nt: TGTGCCAGCAGTCTAATGGCAGCGGGCGCTTACAATGAGCAGTTCTTC
v_call: TRBV5-1; d_call: NA; clone_size: NA; j_call: TRBJ2-7; cdr3_aa: CASGPSYEQYF; cdr3_nt: TGCGCCAGCGGCCCTTCCTACGAGCAGTACTTC
v_call: TRBV7-8; d_call: TRBD1; clone_size: NA; j_call: TRBJ2-4; cdr3_aa: CASSPRTGLDKNIQYF; cdr3_nt: TGTGCCAGCAGCCCAAGGACAGGGTTGGACAAAAACATTCAGTACTTC
v_call: TRBV28; d_call: TRBD2; clone_size: many; j_call: TRBJ2-4; cdr3_aa: CASSGDRGLAGPRKNIQYF; cdr3_nt: TGTGCCAGCAGTGGGGACCGGGGACTAGCGGGACCCAGGAAAAACATTCAGTACTTC
v_call: TRBV12-3/TRBV12-4; d_call: TRBD1; clone_size: NA; j_call: TRBJ2-1; cdr3_aa: CASSSQTPGGWYEQFF; cdr3_nt: TGTGCCAGCAGCTCTCAAACTCCAGGGGGCTGGTATGAGCAGTTCTTC
v_call: TRBV11-2; d_call: NA; clone_size: NA; j_call: TRBJ2-3; cdr3_aa: CASSLAAVTDTQYF; cdr3_nt: TGTGCCAGCAGCTTAGCCGCAGTTACAGATACGCAGTATTTT
v_call: TRBV10-3; d_call: NA; clone_size: NA; j_call: TRBJ1-6; cdr3_aa: CAISEWRPASPLHF; cdr3_nt: TGTGCCATCAGTGAATGGAGGCCGGCGTCACCCCTCCACTTT
v_call: TRBV20-1; d_call: TRBD2; clone_size: few; j_call: TRBJ2-5; cdr3_aa: CSARDLGLAGEETQYF; cdr3_nt: TGCAGTGCTAGAGATCTGGGACTAGCGGGAGAAGAGACCCAGTACTTC
v_call: TRBV28; d_call: NA; clone_size: NA; j_call: TRBJ1-4; cdr3_aa: CASSSFDLSGRENEKLFF; cdr3_nt: TGTGCCAGCAGTTCCTTCGACTTAAGTGGACGAGAAAATGAAAAACTGTTTTTT
v_call: TRBV5-1; d_call: NA; clone_size: few; j_call: TRBJ2-7; cdr3_aa: CASDSGRDSYEQYF; cdr3_nt: TGCGCCAGCGATTCTGGGCGGGATTCCTACGAGCAGTACTTC
v_call: TRBV4-3; d_call: NA; clone_size: few; j_call: TRBJ1-2; cdr3_aa: CASSQEIARNYGYTF; cdr3_nt: TGCGCCAGCAGCCAAGAGATAGCCCGCAACTATGGCTACACCTTC
v_call: TRBV27; d_call: NA; clone_size: NA; j_call: TRBJ2-7; cdr3_aa: CASSLSAGNPYEQYF; cdr3_nt: TGTGCCAGCAGTTTATCCGCAGGGAATCCCTACGAGCAGTACTTC
v_call: TRBV28; d_call: NA; clone_size: few; j_call: TRBJ2-3; cdr3_aa: CASSLIRDTQYF; cdr3_nt: TGTGCCAGCAGTTTAATCCGAGATACGCAGTATTTT
v_call: TRBV9; d_call: NA; clone_size: many; j_call: TRBJ2-5; cdr3_aa: CASSVQGGSETQYF; cdr3_nt: TGTGCCAGCAGCGTGCAAGGCGGCTCGGAGACCCAGTACTTC
v_call: TRBV7-2; d_call: TRBD2; clone_size: few; j_call: TRBJ2-7; cdr3_aa: CASSPLAGVVHEQYF; cdr3_nt: TGTGCCAGCAGCCCTCTAGCGGGAGTCGTCCACGAGCAGTACTTC
v_call: TRBV7-9; d_call: NA; clone_size: few; j_call: TRBJ2-7; cdr3_aa: CASSQGTASPDSYEQYF; cdr3_nt: TGTGCCAGCAGCCAAGGGACGGCAAGTCCCGACTCCTACGAGCAGTACTTC
v_call: TRBV6-2/TRBV6-3; d_call: NA; clone_size: few; j_call: TRBJ1-1; cdr3_aa: CASSPQGRGRNTEAFF; cdr3_nt: TGTGCCAGCAGCCCTCAGGGGAGGGGCCGTAACACTGAAGCTTTCTTT
v_call: TRBV6-5; d_call: TRBD1; clone_size: few; j_call: TRBJ1-2; cdr3_aa: CASSGSDRGYGYTF; cdr3_nt: TGTGCCAGCAGTGGTTCGGACAGGGGCTATGGCTACACCTTC